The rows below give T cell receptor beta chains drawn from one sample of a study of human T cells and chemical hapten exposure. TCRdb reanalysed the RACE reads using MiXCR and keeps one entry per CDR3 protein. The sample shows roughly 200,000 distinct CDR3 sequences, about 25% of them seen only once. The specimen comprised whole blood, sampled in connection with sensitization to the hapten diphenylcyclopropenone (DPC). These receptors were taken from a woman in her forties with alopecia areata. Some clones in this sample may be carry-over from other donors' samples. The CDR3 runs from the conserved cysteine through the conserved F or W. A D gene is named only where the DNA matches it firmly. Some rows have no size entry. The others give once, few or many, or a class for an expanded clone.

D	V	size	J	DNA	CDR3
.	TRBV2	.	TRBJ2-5	TGTGCCAGCACCAAGACCCTCCAAGAGACCCAGTACTTC	CASTKTLQETQYF
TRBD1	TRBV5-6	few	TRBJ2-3	TGTGCCAGCAGCTTGCCCACCGCACTACTTATCGGACAGGGGAGCACAGATACGCAGTATTTT	CASSLPTALLIGQGSTDTQYF
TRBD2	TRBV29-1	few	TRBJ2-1	TGCAGCGTGAAAGCGGGAGGGGCCTCCAATGAGCAGTTCTTC	CSVKAGGASNEQFF
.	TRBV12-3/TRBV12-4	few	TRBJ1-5	TGTGCCAGCAGTTTAGCGGGCAGGTCGGCGGGGGCCCAGCATTTT	CASSLAGRSAGAQHF
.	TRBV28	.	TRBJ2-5	TGTGCCAGCGCTTCTGGGGGTGGACAAGAGACCCAGTACTTC	CASASGGGQETQYF
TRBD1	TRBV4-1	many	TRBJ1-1	TGCGCCAGCAGCCGCCCAGACAGGGAAAACACTGAAGCTTTCTTT	CASSRPDRENTEAFF
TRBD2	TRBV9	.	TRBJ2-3	TGTGCCAGCAGCGCAGGACTAGCGGGAGATGCAGATACGCAGTATTTT	CASSAGLAGDADTQYF
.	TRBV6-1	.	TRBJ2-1	TGTGCCAGCAGTCCTACAGGGTACAATGAGCAGTTCTTC	CASSPTGYNEQFF
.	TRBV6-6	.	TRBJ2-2	TGTGCCAGCAGTTACTCGGGACGCACCGGGGAGCTGTTTTTT	CASSYSGRTGELFF
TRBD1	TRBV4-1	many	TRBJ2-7	TGCGCCAGCAGCCAATCGACAGGGTGGTGGGAGCAGTACTTC	CASSQSTGWWEQYF
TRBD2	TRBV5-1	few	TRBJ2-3	TGCGCCAGCAGCTTGGGCACGGGACTAGCGGCAGATACGCAGTATTTT	CASSLGTGLAADTQYF
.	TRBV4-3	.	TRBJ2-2	TGCGCCAGCAGCCAAGCTGTTTCGGTCCCAGGCACCGGGGAGCTGTTTTTT	CASSQAVSVPGTGELFF
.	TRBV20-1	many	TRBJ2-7	TGCAGTGCTATGTTGCGACCTAACTCCTACGAGCAGTACTTC	CSAMLRPNSYEQYF
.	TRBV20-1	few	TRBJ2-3	TGCAGTGCTTTGGGGGAGAGTCGCACAGATACGCAGTATTTT	CSALGESRTDTQYF
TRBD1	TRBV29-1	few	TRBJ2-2	TGCAGCGTCCGACAGGGGGCCAGCACCGGGGAGCTGTTTTTT	CSVRQGASTGELFF
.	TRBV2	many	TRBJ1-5	TGTGCCAGCAGTTATAGCAATCAGCCCCAGCATTTT	CASSYSNQPQHF